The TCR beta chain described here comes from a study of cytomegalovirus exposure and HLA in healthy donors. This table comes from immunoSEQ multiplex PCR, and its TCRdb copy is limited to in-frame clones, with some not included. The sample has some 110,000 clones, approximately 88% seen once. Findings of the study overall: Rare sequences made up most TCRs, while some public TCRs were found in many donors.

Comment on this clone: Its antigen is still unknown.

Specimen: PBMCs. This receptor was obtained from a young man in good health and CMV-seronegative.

DNA of the CDR3: TGTGCCAGCAGCCACCCCCGGGTTTATGGCTACACCTTC. It encodes CASSHPRVYGYTF. This chain uses TRBV5-6 with TRBJ1-2; D unresolved. Trimming cost V 4 bases and J 5 bases, with 12 bases left between them. This CDR3 contains 13 residues. Germline CDR1 SGHDT, CDR2 YYEEEE.